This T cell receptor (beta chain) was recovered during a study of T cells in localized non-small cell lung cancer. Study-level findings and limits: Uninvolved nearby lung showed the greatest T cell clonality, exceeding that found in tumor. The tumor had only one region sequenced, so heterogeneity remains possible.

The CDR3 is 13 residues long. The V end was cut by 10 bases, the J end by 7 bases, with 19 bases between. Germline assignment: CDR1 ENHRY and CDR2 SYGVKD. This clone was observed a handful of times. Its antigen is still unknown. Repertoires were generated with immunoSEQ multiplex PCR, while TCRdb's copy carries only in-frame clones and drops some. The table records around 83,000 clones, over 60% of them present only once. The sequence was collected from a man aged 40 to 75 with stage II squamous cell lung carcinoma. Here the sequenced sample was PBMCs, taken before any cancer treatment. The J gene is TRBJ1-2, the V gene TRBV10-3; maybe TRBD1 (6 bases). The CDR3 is CATRSGAGRGYTF. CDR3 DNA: TGTGCCACCCGTTCAGGGGCTGGTCGTGGCTACACCTTC.